Below are 28 T cell receptor beta chains sequenced from a single sample in a study of blood T cell repertoires in COVID-19. Method: immunoSEQ multiplex PCR; TCRdb's copy keeps in-frame clones and lacks some. Among under 90,000 clones, around nine tenths were seen once, and the ten largest hold roughly 2.7%. The source material was peripheral blood. All receptors come from a man between 65 and 80 years old with active or convalescent COVID-19.

The chain links TRBV19 to TRBJ1-5; 7 nucleotides match TRBD1. The V gene's germline CDR1 is LNHDA and CDR2 SQIVND (reference sequence). With 5 bases clipped from V and 7 bases from J, the junction kept 5 bases outside the gene matches. The CDR3 runs 13 residues. CDR3: CASSDRERQPQHF. DNA for the CDR3: TGTGCCAGTAGTGACAGGGAGAGGCAGCCCCAGCATTTT.

This chain uses TRBV18 with TRBJ2-2; 7 bases match TRBD1. This CDR3 spans 15 amino acids. Trimming removed 5 bases from V and 0 bases from J; junction bases left unmatched: 3. Germline lookup yields CDR1 KGHSH and CDR2 LQKENI. This chain's CDR3 is CASSDRVANTGELFF. The DNA of the CDR3 is TGTGCCAGCTCAGACAGGGTCGCGAACACCGGGGAGCTGTTTTTT. Filled out from reference TRBV18 and TRBJ2-2, the complete variable domain reads NAGVMQNPRHLVRRRGQEARLRCSPMKGHSHVYWYRQLPEEGLKFMVYLQKENIIDESGMPKERFSAEFPKEGPSILRIQQVVRGDSAAYFCASSDRVANTGELFFGEGSRLTVL.

The V gene is TRBV19, the J gene TRBJ1-2; D gene unclear. This CDR3 comprises 15 residues. V was shortened by 0 bases and J by 5 bases, with 13 bases between the two germline ends. CDR1 is LNHDA, CDR2 SQIVND, per germline (reference sequence). CDR3 coding DNA: TGTGCCAGTAGTATAGAGAGCAGGCATGCGTATGGCTACACCTTC. Residues: CASSIESRHAYGYTF.

The rearrangement joins TRBV6-5 to TRBJ1-3; tentative D call: TRBD1 (6 bases). CDR1 and CDR2 (germline): MNHEY, SVGAGI. The V end was cut by 6 bases, the J end by 4 bases, with 13 bases between. The CDR3 length is 14 residues. The CDR3 is CASSRTGSGNTIYF. For the CDR3, the DNA is TGTGCCAGCAGCCGTACAGGGTCCGGAAACACCATATATTTT.

This clone showed up just a few times. V gene TRBV3-1 (or the pseudogene TRBV3-2) combines with J gene TRBJ1-5; the D is unclear. The CDR3 extends over 13 amino acids. Germline lookup yields CDR1 LGHDT and CDR2 YNNKEL (reference sequence). The V end lost 4 bases, the J end lost 8 bases, and 12 bases lay between the germline ends. The DNA for the CDR3 is TGTGCCAGCAGCCTTGAGGGTTTCGAGCCCCAGCATTTT. This encodes CASSLEGFEPQHF.

The V call is TRBV30, the J call TRBJ1-1, with TRBD1 identical over 7 bases. In germline, CDR1 is GTSNPN, CDR2 SVGIG (reference sequence). J was trimmed by 6 bases and V by 3 bases; bases with no gene match: 10. The CDR3 runs to 14 residues. The DNA of the CDR3 is TGTGCCTGGAGGGTGACAGGGCGTCTCTCTGAAGCTTTCTTT. Amino acids: CAWRVTGRLSEAFF.

The V call is TRBV11-3, the J call TRBJ2-2; 8 nucleotides match TRBD2. Germline loops: CDR1 SGHNT, CDR2 YENEEA. The CDR3 contains 16 residues. With 5 bases clipped from V and 3 bases from J, the junction kept 8 bases outside the gene matches. The CDR3 region has the DNA TGTGCCAGCAGCCCCCCTAGCGGGCGGTACACCGGGGAGCTGTTTTTT. Encoded protein: CASSPPSGRYTGELFF.

J is TRBJ1-1 and V is TRBV27; no clear D gene. The CDR3 covers 16 residues. Trimming removed 0 bases from V and 2 bases from J, with 13 bases in between. CDR1 and CDR2 from the germline V gene are MNHEY and SMNVEV (reference sequence). The CDR3 bases are TGTGCCAGCAGTTTATCGACACCAAGCGGAAACACTGAAGCTTTCTTT. As protein: CASSLSTPSGNTEAFF.

The gene calls are TRBV3-1 (or the pseudogene TRBV3-2) and TRBJ1-2, with TRBD1 matching 7 bases. The CDR3 spans 15 residues. CDR1 and CDR2 from the germline V gene are LGHDT and YNNKEL (reference sequence). The J segment lost 5 bases and the V segment lost 3 bases, leaving 9 bases of the junction unmatched. CDR3 DNA sequence: TGTGCCAGCAGCCAGAACAGGGGAGGAGGGTATGGCTACACCTTC. This gives the protein CASSQNRGGGYGYTF.

The rearrangement links TRBV7-6 to TRBJ2-1; 8 nucleotides agree with TRBD2. The V gene's germline CDR1 is SGHVS and CDR2 FNYEAQ. The length of the CDR3 is 15 residues. Unmatched junction bases numbered 3, after V lost 5 bases and J lost 0 bases. CDR3 nucleotides: TGTGCCAGCAGCCTACTAGCGGTCTCCTACAATGAGCAGTTCTTC. Residues: CASSLLAVSYNEQFF.

The rearrangement links TRBV10-3 to TRBJ2-1, with 7 bases identical to TRBD1. CDR3 length: 16 residues. Germline V gene lookup returns CDR1 ENHRY and CDR2 SYGVKD. With V trimmed by 7 bases and J by 9 bases, 18 bases remained unmatched. CDR3 sequence (DNA): TGTGCCATCACCCCCTCCCTGGAGACAGGGCTGAGTGAGCAGTTCTTC. This sequence encodes CAITPSLETGLSEQFF.

V gene TRBV5-6 combines with J gene TRBJ1-3; TRBD1 matches 9 bases. Trimming cost V 3 bases and J 6 bases; bases outside gene matches: 7. The CDR3 spans 15 residues. CDR1 and CDR2 from the germline V gene are SGHDT and YYEEEE. CDR3: CASSWGQGVVNTIYF. The CDR3 region has the DNA TGTGCCAGCAGCTGGGGACAGGGCGTAGTAAACACCATATATTTT.

The rearrangement links TRBV11-3 to TRBJ2-2; unclear D gene. The CDR3 contains 14 residues. The germline V gene encodes CDR1 SGHNT and CDR2 YENEEA. The V end was cut by 0 bases, the J end by 3 bases, with 5 bases between. The CDR3 nucleotides read TGTGCCAGCAGCTTAGATCCCTACACCGGGGAGCTGTTTTTT. It yields the protein CASSLDPYTGELFF.

V and J are TRBV19 and TRBJ2-6, with TRBD1 matching over 8 bases. The J segment lost 2 bases and the V segment lost 6 bases, leaving 9 bases of the junction unmatched. CDR1 is LNHDA and CDR2 is SQIVND in the germline V gene (reference sequence). This CDR3 is 17 amino acids long. CDR3 DNA sequence: TGTGCCAGTAGCCGTCACGGACAGGGTCCTGGGGCCAACGTCCTGACTTTC. This encodes CASSRHGQGPGANVLTF.

The chain employs TRBV6-5 and TRBJ1-2, with 9 nucleotides matching TRBD1. The junction had 8 bases not matched to a gene; V was cut back by 5 bases and J by 4 bases. Germline CDR1 reads MNHEY; CDR2 reads SVGAGI. CDR3 length: 15 amino acids. The CDR3 DNA is TGTGCCAGCAGTCCGGGACAGGGCACCAGCTATGGCTACACCTTC. Amino acid sequence: CASSPGQGTSYGYTF.

The CDR3 DNA reads TGTGCCAGCAGGTTTGGCTCGGGGGCCAACGTCCTGACTTTC. It encodes CASRFGSGANVLTF. The chain couples TRBV6-5 to TRBJ2-6; D gene uncertain. This CDR3 contains 14 residues. The germline V and J ends were trimmed by 6 bases and 4 bases, with 10 bases remaining between them. Germline CDR1 is MNHEY and CDR2 is SVGAGI.

This clone was seen only a few times. CDR3 sequence (DNA): TGTGCCAGTAGCGCCGGGACTAACTACAATGAGCAGTTCTTC. Translation: CASSAGTNYNEQFF. V usage is TRBV19 and J usage is TRBJ2-1; 7 bases are a match to TRBD2. The V and J ends lost 6 bases and 3 bases, in that order; junction bases with no gene match: 5. Per germline, CDR1 LNHDA and CDR2 SQIVND (reference sequence). CDR3 size: 14 residues.

This sequence joins TRBV5-1 and TRBJ1-6; TRBD1 matches 9 bases. This CDR3 is built from 16 residues. Per the germline V gene, CDR1 is SGHRS and CDR2 is YFSETQ. After removal of 4 bases from V and 7 bases from J, the junction contained 9 bases not matched to a gene. The CDR3 is CASSPALQGANSPLHF. DNA for the CDR3: TGCGCCAGCAGCCCTGCCTTACAGGGGGCGAATTCACCCCTCCACTTT.

This clone has just a few counts. The rearrangement joins TRBV2 to TRBJ1-6; a weak D match, TRBD1 (6 bases). Trimming cost V 3 bases and J 7 bases, with 13 bases left between them. The CDR3 consists of 15 residues. CDR1 is SNHLY and CDR2 is FYNNEI in the germline V gene. The CDR3 spells CASSERAGENSPLHF. The CDR3 region has the DNA TGTGCCAGCAGTGAGCGGGCAGGGGAAAATTCACCCCTCCACTTT.

The chain is built from TRBV11-2 and TRBJ2-7; 8 positions match TRBD1. This CDR3 comprises 15 residues. The ends lost 1 base at V and 5 bases at J; junction bases unmatched: 7. Looked up from germline, CDR1 is SGHAT and CDR2 is FQNNGV. The CDR3 reads CASSLVATGVHEQYF. The CDR3 coding sequence is TGTGCCAGCAGCTTAGTCGCGACAGGGGTCCACGAGCAGTACTTC.

The chain has TRBV25-1 and TRBJ2-1; 9 bases line up with TRBD1. The CDR3 loop spans 18 amino acids. With V trimmed by 6 bases and J by 0 bases, 12 bases remained unmatched. The germline V gene encodes CDR1 MGHDK and CDR2 SYGVNS. This CDR3 reads CASRRTGAWGDSYNEQFF. The CDR3 region has the DNA TGTGCCAGCAGGCGGACAGGGGCTTGGGGGGACTCCTACAATGAGCAGTTCTTC. Using reference TRBV25-1 and TRBJ2-1 for the parts outside the CDR3, the full variable domain is EADIYQTPRYLVIGTGKKITLECSQTMGHDKMYWYQQDPGMELHLIHYSYGVNSTEKGDLSSESTVSRIRTEHFPLTLESARPSHTSQYLCASRRTGAWGDSYNEQFFGPGTRLTVL.

The chain employs TRBV7-2 and TRBJ2-2; possible D gene TRBD2, 5 bases. With 3 bases removed from V and 1 base from J, the gap between germline ends came to 9 bases. The CDR3 contains 15 residues. CDR1 and CDR2 from the germline V gene are SGHTA and FQGNSA. CDR3 residues: CASSLRAVNTGELFF. In nucleotides, the CDR3 is TGTGCCAGCAGCTTGCGAGCGGTGAACACCGGGGAGCTGTTTTTT.

The rearrangement uses TRBV19 and TRBJ2-1; possible D gene TRBD2, 5 bases. Germline V CDR1 and CDR2: LNHDA, SQIVND (reference sequence). The V end was cut by 3 bases, the J end by 6 bases, with 9 bases between. This CDR3 spans 13 amino acids. The CDR3 region has the DNA TGTGCCAGTAGTATTAGACTAATCAATGAGCAGTTCTTC. Its protein product is CASSIRLINEQFF.

The count of this clone is one. The V gene is TRBV4-2, the J gene TRBJ2-5; 9 bases agree with TRBD1. CDR3 size: 14 residues. V lost 3 bases and J lost 5; bases outside the gene matches: 4. The germline V gene has CDR1 LGHNA and CDR2 YNFKEQ. Here the CDR3 DNA reads TGTGCCAGCAGCCAGAACAGGGGGCAGGAGACCCAGTACTTC. This codes for CASSQNRGQETQYF.

The J gene is TRBJ2-5, the V gene TRBV10-3, with a possible D match to TRBD1 (5 bases). The CDR3 runs 14 residues. V was cut by 3 bases and J by 4 bases, with 12 bases left in between. Germline CDR1 ENHRY, CDR2 SYGVKD. This CDR3 reads CAISDGRGGETQYF. In DNA, the CDR3 is TGTGCCATCAGTGATGGTAGGGGCGGAGAGACCCAGTACTTC.

The chain joins TRBV28 to TRBJ1-5; D is undetermined. The CDR3 length is 15 residues. Germline lookup yields CDR1 MDHEN and CDR2 SYDVKM. Trimming left V 1 base short and J 7 bases short, with 14 bases between. CDR3 in amino acids: CASSLSVAVRQPQHF. CDR3 in DNA: TGTGCCAGCAGTTTATCAGTAGCGGTAAGGCAGCCCCAGCATTTT.

This sequence joins TRBV27 and TRBJ1-1; possibly TRBD1 for D (5 bases). Germline CDR1 is MNHEY and CDR2 is SMNVEV (reference sequence). V was shortened by 3 bases and J by 1 base, with 12 bases between the two germline ends. CDR3 length equals 15 residues. The CDR3 DNA reads TGTGCCAGCAGTTTCGCTGGGGCGAGGAACACTGAAGCTTTCTTT. Protein: CASSFAGARNTEAFF.

The chain couples TRBV29-1 to TRBJ1-5; 8 nucleotides align to TRBD1. Germline V gene lookup returns CDR1 SQVTM and CDR2 ANQGSEA. Unmatched junction bases numbered 3, after V lost 7 bases and J lost 1 base. The CDR3 is 13 residues long. CDR3 protein: CSAGQGSNQPQHF. The CDR3, as DNA: TGCAGCGCAGGACAGGGAAGCAATCAGCCCCAGCATTTT.